This entry concerns a single TCR beta chain. The read ends 3 residues early relative to the CDR3; the germline J gene fills the gap. This sample was taken from a study of T cells in women clearing cervical HPV infection. The data were produced by immunoSEQ multiplex PCR, yet TCRdb's version contains in-frame clones alone and is incomplete. Its table lists about 37,000 clones. The CDR3 totals 14 residues. V lost 4 bases to trimming and J lost 1 base, with 12 bases between them. Germline CDR1 reads SGHRS; CDR2 reads YFSETQ. Sequencing input: blood buffy coat. The sequence came from a woman between 18 and 69 years old with a cervical HPV16 infection that either progressed to CIN3+ or cleared (not recorded which). This chain connects TRBV5-1 to TRBJ2-7; tentative D call: TRBD2 (6 bases). The sequenced CDR3 bases are TGCGCCAGCAGCCACACTAGCAGTTCCTACGAG. Translation: CASSHTSSSYE. The whole CDR3 reads CASSHTSSSYEQYF.